This T cell receptor (beta chain) appears in the sequencing data of a study of cytomegalovirus exposure and HLA in healthy donors listed by TCRdb under 2017. The study in broad terms: The 666 repertoires of the first cohort and the 110 or so validation repertoires were produced on the same platform, according to a later analysis. The study combined high-throughput TCR immunosequencing, statistical association of individual TCRs with disease status, and machine learning to predict cytomegalovirus infection status. Besides the first cohort of 550 to 750 subjects, a separate validation cohort made up of roughly 120 different subjects was used. The aim of the study was to test whether cataloging public T cell receptors could identify signatures of past pathogen exposure.

Separate from the roughly 700-subject first cohort, the validation cohort of 95 to 150 subjects was the group to which the donors belonged. The CDR3 numbers 12 residues from cysteine through phenylalanine. The entry retains the CDR3 DNA only, 36 bases that are in frame from base 1. CDR1 and CDR2 are drawn from the germline V gene: SQVTM, ANQGSEA. Trimmed from V: 4 bases; trimmed from J: 4 bases; junction bases lacking a gene match: 1. Receptor amplification or capture employed the immunoSEQ multiplex PCR assay. The authors processed their data as follows. A statistical classification framework was built to diagnose cytomegalovirus status from the catalog of TCR beta chain sequences. Entries here come from immuneACCESS through TCRdb and include only in-frame sequences with V and J called. Some clones fail to appear in such tables; in the studies checked, an unresolved V gene covers under half of the shortfall, and the cause of the remainder is unknown. That table gives V, J and clone size, and the DNA gave D and trimming. The sample yields a few hundred thousand clones; over 80% were counted once. The ten largest account for more than 13% of the sample.

What the study reported, not specific to this receptor: A few of the identified cytomegalovirus-associated TCR beta chains were confirmed in vitro to be specific for cytomegalovirus antigens. The validation cohort had no HLA typing available for a later analysis, so co-occurrence within that cohort was assessed over all 110 or so repertoires. In the study, 150 to 200 TCR beta chains were listed as associated with cytomegalovirus. It was suggested by the authors that the approach could potentially be generalized to other disease states and immunological phenotypes. The classifier was reported to diagnose cytomegalovirus status with high specificity and sensitivity in both the original and validation cohorts. Subsequent analysis determined that TCRs grouped into clusters in the first cohort also showed a tendency toward co-occurrence across the 120 validation repertoires, and roughly 95% of cluster scores exceeded 0. Most TCR sequences were observed very rarely across donors, whereas some public TCRs were present in many individuals.

This clone was detected only a few times. What this receptor recognizes is not known. Within one base of it there is no much larger clone, and no base qualities were kept. The rearrangement combines TRBV29-1 with TRBJ1-2; TRBD1 matches 9 bases in the middle. The source of this sequence is a woman in her 30s in good health and CMV-seropositive. The sample comprised PBMCs. DNA sequence: TGCAGCGTTGCGACAGGGGGCTATGGCTACACCTTC. The resulting protein is CSVATGGYGYTF.